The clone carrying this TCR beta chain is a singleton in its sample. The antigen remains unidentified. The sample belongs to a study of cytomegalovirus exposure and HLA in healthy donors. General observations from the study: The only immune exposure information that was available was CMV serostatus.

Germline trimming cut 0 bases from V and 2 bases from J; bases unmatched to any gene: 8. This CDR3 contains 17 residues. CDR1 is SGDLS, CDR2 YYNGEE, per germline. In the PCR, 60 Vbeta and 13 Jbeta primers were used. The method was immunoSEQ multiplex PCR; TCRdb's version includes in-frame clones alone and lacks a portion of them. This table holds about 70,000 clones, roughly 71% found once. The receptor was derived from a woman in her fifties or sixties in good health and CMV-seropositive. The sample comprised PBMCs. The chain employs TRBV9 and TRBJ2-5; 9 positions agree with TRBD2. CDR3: CASSVGNSGGQQETQYF. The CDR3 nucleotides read TGTGCCAGCAGCGTAGGTAATAGCGGGGGACAACAAGAGACCCAGTACTTC. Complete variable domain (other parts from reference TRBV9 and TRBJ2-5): DSGVTQTPKHLITATGQRVTLRCSPRSGDLSVYWYQQSLDQGLQFLIQYYNGEERAKGNILERFSAQQFPDLHSELNLSSLELGDSALYFCASSVGNSGGQQETQYFGPGTRLLVL.